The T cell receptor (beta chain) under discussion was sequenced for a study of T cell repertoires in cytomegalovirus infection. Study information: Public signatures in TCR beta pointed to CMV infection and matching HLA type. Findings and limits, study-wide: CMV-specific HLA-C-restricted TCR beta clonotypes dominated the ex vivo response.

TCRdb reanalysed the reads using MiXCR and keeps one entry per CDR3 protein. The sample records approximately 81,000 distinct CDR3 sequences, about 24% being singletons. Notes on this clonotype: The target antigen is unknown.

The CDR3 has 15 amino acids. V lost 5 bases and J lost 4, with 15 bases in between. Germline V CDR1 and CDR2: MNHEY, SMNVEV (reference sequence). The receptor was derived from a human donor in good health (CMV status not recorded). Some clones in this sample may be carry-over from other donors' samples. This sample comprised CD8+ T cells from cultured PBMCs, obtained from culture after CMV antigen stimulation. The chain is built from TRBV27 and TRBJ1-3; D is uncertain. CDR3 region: CASSLSGESGNTIYF. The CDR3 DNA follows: TGTGCCAGCAGTCTCAGCGGAGAGTCGGGAAACACCATATATTTT.